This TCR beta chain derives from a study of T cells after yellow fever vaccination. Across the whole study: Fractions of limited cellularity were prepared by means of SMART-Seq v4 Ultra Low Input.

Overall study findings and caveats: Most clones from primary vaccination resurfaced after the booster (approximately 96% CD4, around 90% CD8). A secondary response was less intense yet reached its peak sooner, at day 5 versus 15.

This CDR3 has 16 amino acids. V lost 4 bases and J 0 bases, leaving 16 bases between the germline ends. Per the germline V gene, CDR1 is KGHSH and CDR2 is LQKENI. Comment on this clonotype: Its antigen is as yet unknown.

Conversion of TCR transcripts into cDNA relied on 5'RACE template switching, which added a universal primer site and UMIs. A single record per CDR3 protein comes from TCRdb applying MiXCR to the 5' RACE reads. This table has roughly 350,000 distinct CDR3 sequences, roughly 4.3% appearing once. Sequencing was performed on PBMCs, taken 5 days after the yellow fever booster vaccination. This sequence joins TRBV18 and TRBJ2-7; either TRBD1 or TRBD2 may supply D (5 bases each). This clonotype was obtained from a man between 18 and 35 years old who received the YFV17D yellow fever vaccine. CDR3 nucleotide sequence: TGTGCCAGCTCACAGGGATCCGGGACGGTCTCCTACGAGCAGTACTTC. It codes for CASSQGSGTVSYEQYF.